A selection of T cell receptor beta chains follows, all from one sample in a study of shared clonotypes between healthy human individuals. Clones were sequenced by immunoSEQ multiplex PCR, and TCRdb holds only the in-frame ones, with some missing. The data contain over a million clones, 96% of them singletons. The sequenced sample consisted of naive CD4+ T cells sorted from blood. These receptors all come from a man aged 25 to 45 in good health. CDR3s include the opening cysteine and the closing phenylalanine or tryptophan. A D gene is named only where the DNA matches it firmly. Only part of the rows carry a size: once, few, many, or a class if the clone is expanded.

J gene	D gene	clone size	V gene	CDR3 protein	CDR3 DNA
TRBJ2-7	TRBD2	.	TRBV18	CASSPPTAGGPGEQYF	TGTGCCAGCTCACCACCGACAGCGGGAGGGCCGGGTGAGCAGTACTTC
TRBJ1-2	.	.	TRBV18	CASSSLAHSGPGADYGYTF	TGTGCCAGCTCCTCACTGGCCCATAGTGGGCCAGGGGCGGACTATGGCTACACCTTC
TRBJ1-1	.	once	TRBV7-2	CASKLLRGEAFF	TGTGCCAGCAAATTGTTGCGGGGTGAAGCTTTCTTT
TRBJ1-5	TRBD1	.	TRBV6-1	CASTQDRGSNQPQHF	TGTGCCAGCACTCAGGACAGGGGGAGCAATCAGCCCCAGCATTTT
TRBJ2-3	.	.	TRBV29-1	CSVVRAPSTDTQYF	TGCAGCGTTGTCAGGGCCCCTAGCACAGATACGCAGTATTTT
TRBJ2-3	TRBD2	.	TRBV29-1	CSVEGPSGRSDTQYF	TGCAGCGTTGAAGGGCCTAGCGGGAGGTCTGATACGCAGTATTTT
TRBJ1-1	.	.	TRBV19	CASREQGIGYTEAFF	TGTGCCAGTAGGGAACAGGGTATTGGGTACACTGAAGCTTTCTTT
TRBJ1-2	.	once	TRBV4-1	CASSQRAEFYGYTF	TGCGCCAGCAGCCAAAGGGCAGAGTTCTATGGCTACACCTTC
TRBJ2-3	TRBD2	.	TRBV7-3	CASSPTGGPDTQYF	TGTGCCAGCAGCCCCACGGGGGGGCCAGATACGCAGTATTTT
TRBJ2-3	.	.	TRBV7-6	CASSLTGLPTDTQYF	TGTGCCAGCAGCTTAACAGGGCTTCCTACAGATACGCAGTATTTT
TRBJ2-2	TRBD2	.	TRBV29-1	CSVGFSRREVLAGELFF	TGCAGCGTTGGGTTTTCCCGGCGGGAGGTGTTGGCCGGGGAGCTGTTTTTT
TRBJ2-5	.	.	TRBV7-3	CASSFGTFQETQYF	TGTGCCAGCAGCTTCGGGACTTTCCAAGAGACCCAGTACTTC
TRBJ2-2	.	.	TRBV5-1	CASSLASGAHTGELFF	TGCGCCAGCAGCTTGGCCTCTGGGGCCCACACCGGGGAGCTGTTTTTT
TRBJ2-7	.	.	TRBV9	CASSVGVRSYEQYF	TGTGCCAGCAGCGTAGGGGTACGCTCCTACGAGCAGTACTTC
TRBJ2-1	.	.	TRBV5-4	CASSLSMGTEYNEQFF	TGTGCCAGCAGCCTCTCGATGGGAACAGAATACAATGAGCAGTTCTTC
TRBJ2-5	.	.	TRBV7-9	CASSFRVLQETQYF	TGTGCCAGCAGCTTTAGGGTACTCCAAGAGACCCAGTACTTC
TRBJ2-7	TRBD2	.	TRBV4-1	CASSQDDFGLAGLSSYEQYF	TGCGCCAGCAGCCAAGACGACTTTGGACTAGCGGGCCTGAGCTCCTACGAGCAGTACTTC
TRBJ2-5	.	.	TRBV5-4	CASSLAGTTEETQYF	TGTGCCAGCAGCTTGGCCGGGACGACGGAAGAGACCCAGTACTTC
TRBJ1-1	.	.	TRBV5-1	CASSSGVDAWAFF	TGCGCCAGCAGCTCCGGGGTGGACGCGTGGGCTTTCTTT
TRBJ1-3	.	.	TRBV28	CASSWSSSGNTIYF	TGTGCCAGCAGTTGGTCCTCCTCTGGAAACACCATATATTTT
TRBJ2-5	TRBD2	.	TRBV25-1	CASSEFPTSGQETQYF	TGTGCCAGCAGTGAATTCCCCACTAGCGGTCAAGAGACCCAGTACTTC
TRBJ1-1	.	.	TRBV15	CATSRDLGNTEAFF	TGTGCCACCAGCAGAGATCTAGGGAACACTGAAGCTTTCTTT
TRBJ1-1	TRBD1	.	TRBV6-1	CASRSLSGTGSEAFF	TGTGCCAGCAGATCGTTATCTGGGACAGGGTCTGAAGCTTTCTTT
TRBJ2-7	TRBD2	.	TRBV5-1	CASSFGLAEDYEQYF	TGCGCCAGCAGCTTCGGACTAGCGGAAGATTACGAGCAGTACTTC
TRBJ2-3	.	.	TRBV11-3	CASSLGLSDTQYF	TGTGCCAGCAGCTTAGGACTCTCAGATACGCAGTATTTT
TRBJ2-3	.	.	TRBV19	CASREGDTQYF	TGTGCCAGTAGAGAGGGAGATACGCAGTATTTT
TRBJ2-7	.	.	TRBV29-1	CSVVIPGRYEQYF	TGCAGCGTTGTAATTCCAGGGAGGTACGAGCAGTACTTC
TRBJ1-4	TRBD1	.	TRBV7-9	CASSLGTGLGEKLFF	TGTGCCAGCAGCTTAGGGACAGGGTTAGGGGAAAAACTGTTTTTT
TRBJ1-2	.	.	TRBV20-1	CSARDQLWVF	TGCAGTGCTAGAGATCAACTTTGGGTGTTC
TRBJ2-2	.	.	TRBV12-2	CASRFARGLAGGNTGELFF	TGTGCAAGTCGCTTCGCCCGGGGACTAGCGGGAGGGAACACCGGGGAGCTGTTTTTT
TRBJ2-7	.	.	TRBV28	CASSSTVYEQYF	TGTGCCAGCAGTTCGACAGTCTACGAGCAGTACTTC
TRBJ1-2	.	.	TRBV19	CASTPSRGLGYGYTF	TGTGCCAGTACCCCAAGTCGGGGGTTGGGTTATGGCTACACCTTC
TRBJ1-2	TRBD1	.	TRBV5-4	CASSLQGARYGYTF	TGTGCCAGCAGCTTGCAGGGGGCGCGATATGGCTACACCTTC
TRBJ1-5	.	few	TRBV19	CASSIHGIMNQPQHF	TGTGCCAGTAGTATTCACGGGATAATGAATCAGCCCCAGCATTTT
TRBJ2-5	.	.	TRBV2	CASNGNQETQYF	TGTGCCAGCAATGGGAACCAAGAGACCCAGTACTTC
TRBJ2-1	.	.	TRBV7-2	CASSLVSWHNEQFF	TGTGCCAGCAGCCTCGTAAGTTGGCACAATGAGCAGTTCTTC
TRBJ1-4	.	.	TRBV5-1	CASSLGDGERNEKLFF	TGCGCCAGCAGCTTGGGGGACGGAGAGAGAAATGAAAAACTGTTTTTT
TRBJ2-1	TRBD2	.	TRBV18	CASSPPNREGLVEQFF	TGTGCCAGCTCACCACCGAACCGGGAGGGTTTGGTTGAGCAGTTCTTC
TRBJ2-3	.	.	TRBV7-2	CASSSSPTAADTQYF	TGTGCCAGCAGCTCATCTCCAACGGCAGCAGATACGCAGTATTTT
TRBJ2-7	TRBD1	.	TRBV19	CASRRTGGMNEQYF	TGTGCCAGTCGAAGGACAGGGGGTATGAACGAGCAGTACTTC
TRBJ2-7	.	.	TRBV7-8	CASSLGGWSGSNSYEQYF	TGTGCCAGCAGCTTAGGGGGTTGGTCGGGGAGCAACTCCTACGAGCAGTACTTC
TRBJ2-7	TRBD1	.	TRBV28	CASSLVTTGRPYF	TGTGCCAGCAGTTTGGTCACGACAGGGAGACCGTACTTC
TRBJ2-7	.	.	TRBV15	CATSRGDSIYEQYF	TGTGCCACCAGCAGAGGAGACAGTATATACGAGCAGTACTTC
TRBJ1-2	.	.	TRBV30	CAWSALVGYTF	TGTGCCTGGAGTGCCCTCGTAGGCTACACCTTC
TRBJ2-7	.	.	TRBV9	CASSVGSSGYEQYF	TGTGCCAGCAGCGTAGGGAGTAGCGGATACGAGCAGTACTTC
TRBJ2-5	TRBD2	.	TRBV5-1	CASSFSGTSDQETQYF	TGCGCCAGCAGCTTTTCCGGGACTAGCGACCAAGAGACCCAGTACTTC
TRBJ2-1	TRBD2	once	TRBV18	CASSPSGGAAGSSYNEQFF	TGTGCCAGCTCACCGTCCGGGGGGGCAGCGGGAAGCTCCTACAATGAGCAGTTCTTC
TRBJ2-2	.	.	TRBV5-1	CASSLYTGELFF	TGCGCCAGCAGCTTGTACACCGGGGAGCTGTTTTTT